This T cell receptor (beta chain) appears in the sequencing data of a study of T-cell reconstitution after alpha-beta-depleted transplantation in children. As it was prepared, the TCRbeta library received unique molecular identifiers. TCRdb re-called the PCR reads with MiXCR, one entry per CDR3 protein. The sample contains approximately 520,000 distinct CDR3 sequences, less than 35% of which appear only once. There are 19 residues in the CDR3. The ends lost 0 bases at V and 4 bases at J; junction bases unmatched: 14. Germline values: CDR1 SGHVS, CDR2 FQNEAQ. Sequenced here: PBMCs from the stem cell graft donor, sampled from the stem cell graft. The sequence was obtained from a human donor who donated a stem cell graft to a child with aplastic anemia. V is TRBV7-8 and J is TRBJ2-5; TRBD2 matches 10 bases. The CDR3 reads CASSLASRLAGDIGETQYF. The CDR3, as DNA: TGTGCCAGCAGCTTAGCGTCAAGGCTAGCGGGAGATATAGGAGAGACCCAGTACTTC. Using reference TRBV7-8 and TRBJ2-5 for the parts outside the CDR3, the full variable domain is GAGVSQSPRYKVAKRGQDVALRCDPISGHVSLFWYQQALGQGPEFLTYFQNEAQLDKSGLPSDRFFAERPEGSVSTLKIQRTQQEDSAVYLCASSLASRLAGDIGETQYFGPGTRLLVL.